The T cell receptor beta chain described here comes from a study of cytomegalovirus exposure and HLA in healthy donors. Both 60 Vbeta primers and 13 Jbeta primers went into the PCR. In the original analysis: Per a later analysis, the number of unique TCR beta chains was roughly 87 million, of which around 9.9 million were shared. Measured with immunoSEQ multiplex PCR; TCRdb has only the in-frame clones, and not every one. V and J calls and clone size come straight from that table; D and trimming were deduced from the DNA. This table holds some 170,000 clones, roughly 76% found once. The germline V and J ends were trimmed by 5 bases and 2 bases, with 12 bases remaining between them. The germline V gene encodes CDR1 MRHNA and CDR2 SNTAGT. The CDR3 runs to 15 residues.

The rearrangement joins TRBV6-4 to TRBJ1-4; D might be TRBD1 (5 bases). The sequenced sample was PBMCs. The TCR originated in a woman aged 18 to 35 in good health and CMV-seropositive. CDR3 loop: CASSRMGGTNEKLFF. The CDR3, as DNA: TGTGCCAGCAGTCGAATGGGGGGTACTAATGAAAAACTGTTTTTT.